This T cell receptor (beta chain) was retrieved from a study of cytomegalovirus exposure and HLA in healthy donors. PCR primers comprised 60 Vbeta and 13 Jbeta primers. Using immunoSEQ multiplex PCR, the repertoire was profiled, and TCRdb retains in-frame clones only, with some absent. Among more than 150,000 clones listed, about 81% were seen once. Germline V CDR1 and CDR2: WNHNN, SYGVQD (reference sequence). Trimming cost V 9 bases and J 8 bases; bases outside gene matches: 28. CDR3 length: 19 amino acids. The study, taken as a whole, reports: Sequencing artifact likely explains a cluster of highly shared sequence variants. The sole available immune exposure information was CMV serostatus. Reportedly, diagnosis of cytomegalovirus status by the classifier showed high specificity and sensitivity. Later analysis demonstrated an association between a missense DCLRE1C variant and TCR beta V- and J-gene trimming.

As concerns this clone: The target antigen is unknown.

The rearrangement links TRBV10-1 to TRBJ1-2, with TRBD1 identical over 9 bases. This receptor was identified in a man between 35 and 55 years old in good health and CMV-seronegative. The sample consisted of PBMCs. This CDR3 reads CASLTPLGPHRGLLLGYTF. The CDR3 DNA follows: TGCGCCAGTCTAACACCTTTGGGACCACACAGGGGGCTTCTATTGGGCTACACCTTC.